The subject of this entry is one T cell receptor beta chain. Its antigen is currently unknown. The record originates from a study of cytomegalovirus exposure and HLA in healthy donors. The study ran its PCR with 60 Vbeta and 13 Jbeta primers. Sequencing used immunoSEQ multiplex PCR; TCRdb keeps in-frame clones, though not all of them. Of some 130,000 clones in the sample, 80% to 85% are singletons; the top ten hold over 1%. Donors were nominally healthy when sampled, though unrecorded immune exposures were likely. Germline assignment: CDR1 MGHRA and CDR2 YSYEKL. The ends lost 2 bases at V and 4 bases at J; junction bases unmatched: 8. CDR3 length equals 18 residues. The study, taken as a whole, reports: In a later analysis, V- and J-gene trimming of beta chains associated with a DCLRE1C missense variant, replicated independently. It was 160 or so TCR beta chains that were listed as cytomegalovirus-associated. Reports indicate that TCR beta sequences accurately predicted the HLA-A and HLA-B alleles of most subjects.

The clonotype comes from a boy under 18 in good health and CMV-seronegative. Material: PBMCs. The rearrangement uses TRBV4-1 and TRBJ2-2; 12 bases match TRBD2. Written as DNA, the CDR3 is TGCGCCAGCAGCCAAACCCGACTAGCGGGAGTGGGCACCGGGGAGCTGTTTTTT. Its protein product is CASSQTRLAGVGTGELFF.